These 24 T cell receptor beta chains came from one sample sequenced in a study of T-cell reconstitution after alpha-beta-depleted transplantation in children. Preparation of the TCRbeta library involved a method that used unique molecular identifiers. TCRdb re-called the PCR reads through MiXCR, storing one row per CDR3 protein. The repertoire holds around 380,000 distinct CDR3 sequences, about a tenth seen once, with 4.5% to 6% in the top ten. The specimen was PBMCs from the stem cell graft donor, collected from the stem cell graft. The origin of the receptors is a human donor who donated a stem cell graft to a child with acute myeloid leukemia.

The rearrangement links TRBV6-6 to TRBJ1-1; D is unclear. The CDR3 has 10 residues. Germline V gene data show CDR1 as MNHNY and CDR2 as SVGAGI (reference sequence). Trimming stripped 3 bases from V and 10 bases from J, with 6 bases between. The chain's CDR3 is CASSYSTAFF. The CDR3 nucleotides are TGTGCCAGCAGTTATTCGACAGCTTTCTTT.

The chain recombines TRBV10-3 with TRBJ1-1, with TRBD1 identical over 8 bases. The CDR3 has 15 residues. The germline gives CDR1 ENHRY, CDR2 SYGVKD. The J segment lost 0 bases and the V segment lost 5 bases, leaving 5 bases of the junction unmatched. This chain's CDR3 is CAISKRTGMNTEAFF. CDR3 in DNA: TGTGCCATCAGTAAAAGGACAGGGATGAACACTGAAGCTTTCTTT.

This clonotype was seen a handful of times. CDR3 amino acids: CASSPEPSIEQYF. CDR3 bases: TGTGCCAGCAGCCCCGAGCCCAGTATCGAGCAGTACTTC. This rearrangement joins TRBV12-3 or TRBV12-4 to TRBJ2-7; D remains unclear. Deletions cut 6 bases from V and 6 bases from J, with 15 bases between. The CDR3 spans 13 residues.

This clonotype turned up a few times. This CDR3 reads CASSNRDRPGYTF. In DNA form, the CDR3 reads TGTGCCAGCAGTAACCGGGACAGGCCTGGCTACACCTTC. The chain links TRBV27 to TRBJ1-2; TRBD1 matches 8 bases. Germline V CDR1 and CDR2: MNHEY, SMNVEV (reference sequence). The CDR3 is 13 residues long. The ends lost 5 bases at V and 7 bases at J; junction bases unmatched: 6.

The CDR3, as DNA: TGCAGTGCTGGTACTAGCGGGAGGGCTCCTCCGTACCAAGAGACCCAGTACTTC. It is translated as CSAGTSGRAPPYQETQYF. The chain recombines TRBV20-1 with TRBJ2-5, with 13 bases identical to TRBD2. The V and J ends lost 5 bases and 0 bases, in that order; junction bases with no gene match: 12. Germline values: CDR1 DFQATT, CDR2 SNEGSKA (reference sequence). This CDR3 comprises 18 residues.

The chain has TRBV4-2 and TRBJ1-2; D ambiguous. V lost 0 bases and J lost 5, with 16 bases in between. Germline-derived CDR1 and CDR2 are LGHNA and YNFKEQ. This CDR3 is built from 16 residues. The CDR3 sequence: CASSQEGASSGYGYTF. The CDR3 nucleotides read TGTGCCAGCAGCCAAGAGGGAGCGTCTTCGGGGTATGGCTACACCTTC.

The chain joins TRBV20-1 to TRBJ2-2; D may be TRBD1 (6 bases). The CDR3 is made up of 13 amino acids. The germline V gene encodes CDR1 DFQATT and CDR2 SNEGSKA (reference sequence). The germline V and J ends were trimmed by 4 bases and 4 bases, with 10 bases remaining between them. The CDR3, as DNA: TGCAGTGCTACGGACAGAGTCACCGGGGAGCTGTTTTTT. This gives the protein CSATDRVTGELFF.

This clonotype has at least ten counts. The chain joins TRBV20-1 to TRBJ2-1; D remains unclear. The CDR3 is 12 residues long. V was pared by 6 bases and J by 6 bases, with 12 bases between. Germline V gives CDR1 DFQATT, CDR2 SNEGSKA (reference sequence). CDR3 DNA sequence: TGCAGTGCCCCGGACGTCTCCAATGAGCAGTTCTTC. Translated, it gives CSAPDVSNEQFF.

The V gene is TRBV6-5, the J gene TRBJ1-4, with unresolved D. CDR1 is MNHEY and CDR2 is SVGAGI in the germline V gene. Trimming shortened V by 3 bases and J by 0 bases, and 8 bases separated the two germline ends. CDR3 length equals 15 residues. CDR3 loop: CASSYRATTNEKLFF. As DNA, the CDR3 is TGTGCCAGCAGTTATAGGGCAACAACTAATGAAAAACTGTTTTTT.

This clonotype showed up just a few times. The chain recombines TRBV12-3 or TRBV12-4 with TRBJ1-5; no clear D. V dropped 2 bases and J dropped 8 bases, with 10 bases sitting between them. This CDR3 comprises 13 residues. This CDR3 is CASSLRFREPQHF. The CDR3 region has the DNA TGTGCCAGCAGTTTACGGTTCCGGGAGCCCCAGCATTTT.

This clonotype was seen more than once but under ten times. This sequence joins TRBV4-2 and TRBJ2-3, with 7 bases that match TRBD2. Germline CDR1 reads LGHNA; CDR2 reads YNFKEQ. The CDR3 is made up of 15 amino acids. V lost 0 bases, J lost 1 base, and 1 base stayed unmatched. The CDR3 DNA is TGTGCCAGCAGCCAAGATACTAGCGGCACAGATACGCAGTATTTT. Amino acids: CASSQDTSGTDTQYF.

The table lists this clonotype with many counts. CDR3 bases: TGTGCCAGCAGCTTAGTGCTAGCGGGGGGGTCAGATACGCAGTATTTT. Protein product: CASSLVLAGGSDTQYF. The J gene is TRBJ2-3, the V gene TRBV7-2, with 12 bases matching TRBD2. CDR3 length equals 16 residues. Germline V lookup: CDR1 SGHTA, CDR2 FQGNSA. The V segment lost 1 base and the J segment 4 bases; nucleotides outside the gene matches: 3.

This clonotype was detected many times. The J gene is TRBJ1-3, the V gene TRBV11-2; a weak D match, TRBD1 (5 bases). The CDR3 has 15 residues. V was shortened by 4 bases and J by 7 bases, with 17 bases between the two germline ends. The germline CDR1 and CDR2 sequences are SGHAT and FQNNGV. The CDR3 loop is CASSSEGQGGNTIYF. As DNA, the CDR3 is TGTGCCAGCAGCTCGGAAGGCCAGGGTGGGAACACCATATATTTT.

V gene TRBV6-1 combines with J gene TRBJ1-2; D is possibly TRBD1 (6 bases). CDR3 length equals 13 residues. Per the germline V gene, CDR1 is MNHNS and CDR2 is SASEGT. Trimming pared 7 bases from V and 6 bases from J, leaving 15 bases between. The CDR3 here is CASTSDSPDGYTF. Here the CDR3 DNA reads TGTGCCAGCACCTCGGACAGCCCCGATGGCTACACCTTC.

This clonotype has a handful of counts. The CDR3 sequence is CSVGLSTYEQYF. The CDR3, as DNA: TGCAGCGTTGGACTAAGCACCTACGAGCAGTACTTC. The chain uses TRBV29-1 and TRBJ2-7; TRBD2 might be the D (5 bases). Trimming shortened V by 4 bases and J by 2 bases, and 9 bases separated the two germline ends. CDR1 is SQVTM and CDR2 is ANQGSEA in the germline V gene. The CDR3 is 12 residues long.

This rearrangement joins TRBV6-5 to TRBJ2-6, with 11 bases that match TRBD1. CDR3 length equals 18 residues. Germline CDR1 and CDR2: MNHEY and SVGAGI. The J segment lost 0 bases and the V segment lost 0 bases, leaving 1 base of the junction unmatched. The CDR3 spells CASSYSGQGGSGANVLTF. In DNA form, the CDR3 reads TGTGCCAGCAGTTACTCGGGACAGGGGGGCTCTGGGGCCAACGTCCTGACTTTC.

This clonotype appeared many times. The J gene is TRBJ1-5, the V gene TRBV30; D may be TRBD1 (5 bases). The CDR3 covers 13 residues. Trimming stripped 2 bases from V and 5 bases from J, with 10 bases between. CDR1 GTSNPN and CDR2 SVGIG come from the germline V gene (reference sequence). The CDR3 reads CAWSMLGDQPQHF. The CDR3 DNA follows: TGTGCCTGGAGTATGTTGGGGGATCAGCCCCAGCATTTT.

Comment on this clonotype: An end of the junction differs from the germline gene, which may be a read error. The chain joins TRBV6-1 to TRBJ2-6; tentatively, D is TRBD1 (6 bases). CDR3 length: 18 amino acids. Per germline, CDR1 MNHNS and CDR2 SASEGT. CDR3 loop: CASSTLVGATSGANGLTF. DNA of the CDR3: TGTGCCAGCAGCACCTTGGTGGGGGCGACCTCTGGGGCCAACGGCCTGACTTTC.

The chain has TRBV19 and TRBJ1-1; 8 positions match TRBD1. The V gene's germline CDR1 is LNHDA and CDR2 SQIVND (reference sequence). CDR3 length equals 14 residues. Germline trimming cut 2 bases from V and 4 bases from J; bases unmatched to any gene: 3. The CDR3 nucleotides are TGTGCCAGTAGTATACAGGGGGCCGGCACTGAAGCTTTCTTT. Translation gives CASSIQGAGTEAFF.

This sequence joins TRBV21-1 and TRBJ2-5; the table's TRBD2 call for D was not verified on the DNA. TRBV21-1 is marked as a pseudogene. This CDR3 comprises 15 residues. As DNA, the CDR3 is TGTGCCAGCAACGGGAGAGCGGGGTACCAAGAGACCCAGTACTTC. Protein sequence: CASNGRAGYQETQYF.

This chain links TRBV6-1 with TRBJ2-2; D is perhaps TRBD1 (7 bases). CDR3 size: 15 residues. V was pared by 7 bases and J by 6 bases, with 18 bases between. Germline CDR1 MNHNS, CDR2 SASEGT. This chain's CDR3 is CASMWQGGLAGELFF. CDR3 sequence (DNA): TGTGCCAGCATGTGGCAGGGGGGTCTTGCCGGGGAGCTGTTTTTT.

This clonotype was observed a handful of times. Here the CDR3 reads CSAREAGANTGELFF. Here the CDR3 DNA reads TGCAGTGCTAGAGAAGCGGGCGCGAACACCGGGGAGCTGTTTTTT. The chain is built from TRBV20-1 and TRBJ2-2, with D possibly matching TRBD2 (6 bases). From germline, CDR1 is DFQATT and CDR2 SNEGSKA (reference sequence). Trimming cost V 0 bases and J 0 bases, with 8 bases left between them. The CDR3 extends over 15 amino acids.

This clonotype was seen more than once but under ten times. The gene calls are TRBV5-4 and TRBJ1-2, with unresolved D. Deletions cut 0 bases from V and 1 base from J, with 7 bases between. The CDR3 runs 14 residues. CDR1 and CDR2 from the germline V gene are SGHNT and YYREEE (reference sequence). The CDR3 loop is CASSLAYSNYGYTF. In DNA, the CDR3 is TGTGCCAGCAGCTTGGCCTACAGTAACTATGGCTACACCTTC. Drawing the rest from reference TRBV5-4 and TRBJ1-2, the complete variable domain is ETGVTQSPTHLIKTRGQQVTLRCSSQSGHNTVSWYQQALGQGPQFIFQYYREEENGRGNFPPRFSGLQFPNYSSELNVNALELDDSALYLCASSLAYSNYGYTFGSGTRLTVV.

This clonotype was observed a handful of times. The J gene is TRBJ2-5, the V gene TRBV2; D not resolved. CDR1 is SNHLY and CDR2 is FYNNEI in the germline V gene. The CDR3 is 12 amino acids. V lost 4 bases, J lost 6 bases, and 9 bases lay in between. Here the CDR3 DNA reads TGTGCCAGCAGTGTTGATGGAAAGACCCAGTACTTC. It translates to CASSVDGKTQYF.